This T cell receptor (beta chain) is from a study of CD8 T cells in Susac syndrome. Broader study findings: By the study's own acknowledgment, its TCR sequencing and HLA analysis included relatively few individuals.

V lost 4 bases, J lost 7 bases, and 14 bases stayed unmatched. The CDR3 totals 15 residues. Germline assignment: CDR1 SQVTM and CDR2 ANQGSEA. As regards this clonotype: Antigen specificity is unknown.

Random hexamers were used to reverse transcribe roughly 0.45 to 1 ug of RNA. TCRdb redid the calling of the immunoSEQ multiplex PCR reads with MiXCR, one entry per CDR3 protein. The data hold about 190,000 distinct CDR3 sequences, with about 94% observed a single time. This clonotype was sampled from a human donor with Susac syndrome. Sequencing was carried out using CD4+ T cells from PBMCs. This chain connects TRBV29-1 to TRBJ1-2; 8 bases align to TRBD1. The CDR3: CSVGEPRGLEFGYTF. The CDR3 DNA sequence: TGCAGCGTTGGGGAACCCAGGGGGCTGGAGTTTGGCTACACCTTC.